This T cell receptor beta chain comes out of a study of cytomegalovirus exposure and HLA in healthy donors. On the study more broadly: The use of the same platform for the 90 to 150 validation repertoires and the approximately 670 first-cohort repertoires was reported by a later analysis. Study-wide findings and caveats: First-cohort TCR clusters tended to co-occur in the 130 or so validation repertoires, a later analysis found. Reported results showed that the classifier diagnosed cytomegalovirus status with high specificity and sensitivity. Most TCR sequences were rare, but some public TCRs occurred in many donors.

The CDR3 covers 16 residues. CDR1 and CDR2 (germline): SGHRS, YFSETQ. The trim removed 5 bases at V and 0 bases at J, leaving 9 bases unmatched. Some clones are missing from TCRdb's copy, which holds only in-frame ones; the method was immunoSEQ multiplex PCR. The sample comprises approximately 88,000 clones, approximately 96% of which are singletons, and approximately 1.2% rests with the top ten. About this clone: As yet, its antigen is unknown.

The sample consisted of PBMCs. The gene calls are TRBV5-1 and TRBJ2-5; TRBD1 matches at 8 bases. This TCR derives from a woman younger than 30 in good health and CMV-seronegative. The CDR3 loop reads CASRDTGGSYQETQYF. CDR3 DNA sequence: TGCGCCAGCAGGGACACAGGGGGGAGTTACCAAGAGACCCAGTACTTC.